The clone carrying this T cell receptor (beta chain) has only a few counts. Antigen: not known. This sample is part of a study of vaccination effects on CD4 cells after COVID-19. Study overall: After the second dose, samples were taken at median day 72.

Broader study findings: The study, lacking early post-infection timepoints, had few convalescent patients.

CDR1 is GTSNPN, CDR2 SVGIG, per germline (reference sequence). V trimming: 2 bases; J trimming: 12 bases; junction bases outside the gene matches: 12. This CDR3 has 13 amino acids. CD4+ T cells specific for antigen were expanded with viral peptide pools by the ViraFEST assay before sequencing. The culture ran for around nine days, and then CD4+ T cells were isolated. Participants completed two doses of the BNT162b2 or mRNA-1273 vaccine. On day 3 and again on day 7, half the medium was replaced with IL-2 medium. The table came from immunoSEQ multiplex PCR; TCRdb's copy has only in-frame clones and leaves some out. The sample lists tens of thousands of clones, 74% occurring once.

The clonotype comes from a human donor who received a COVID-19 vaccine. The chain combines TRBV30 with TRBJ1-1; TRBD1 agrees at 7 bases. Sequencing used CD4+ T cells from PBMCs cultured with HCoV-OC43 spike peptides, obtained after COVID-19 vaccination. This sample's subset: HCoV-OC43 spike overlapping peptide pool stimulation. The CDR3 protein is CAWSIGQALRTFF. Here the CDR3 DNA reads TGTGCCTGGAGTATAGGACAGGCTCTCCGTACTTTCTTT. The whole variable domain, filled in from reference TRBV30 and TRBJ1-1, reads SQTIHQWPATLVQPVGSPLSLECTVEGTSNPNLYWYRQAAGRGLQLLFYSVGIGQISSEVPQNLSASRPQDRQFILSSKKLLLSDSGFYLCAWSIGQALRTFFGQGTRLTVV.